The T cell receptor beta chain described here comes from a study of blood T cell repertoires in COVID-19. Across the study: COVID-19 samples, acute and convalescent, were from the United States, Italy and Spain.

This clone was counted a few times. Ages ranged from about 18 to 89 years, with residence in 24 US areas. Sequencing used immunoSEQ multiplex PCR; TCRdb keeps in-frame clones, though not all of them. The data show 350,000 to 450,000 clones, roughly nine tenths seen once. Germline V lookup: CDR1 SNHLY, CDR2 FYNNEI. The CDR3 is 15 amino acids. The V end lost 2 bases, the J end lost 8 bases, and 15 bases lay between the germline ends. The receptor's source is a man aged 25-45 years who had recovered from COVID-19. The rearrangement joins TRBV2 to TRBJ1-4; weak D call: TRBD1 (6 bases). Specimen: PBMCs or T cells enriched from blood (not recorded which). The chain's CDR3 is CASSEPTGKGEKLFF. The CDR3 DNA follows: TGTGCCAGCAGTGAACCTACAGGGAAGGGCGAAAAACTGTTTTTT.